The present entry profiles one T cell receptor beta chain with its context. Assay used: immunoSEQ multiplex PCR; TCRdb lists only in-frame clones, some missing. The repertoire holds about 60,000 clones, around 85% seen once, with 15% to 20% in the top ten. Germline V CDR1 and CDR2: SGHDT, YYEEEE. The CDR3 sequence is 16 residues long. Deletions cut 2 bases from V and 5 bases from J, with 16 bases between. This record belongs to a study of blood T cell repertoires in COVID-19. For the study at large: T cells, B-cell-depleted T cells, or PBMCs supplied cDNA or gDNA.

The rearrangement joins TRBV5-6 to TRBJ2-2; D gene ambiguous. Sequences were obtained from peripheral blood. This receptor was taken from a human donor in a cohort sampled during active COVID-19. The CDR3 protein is CASSFQTFSGTGELFF. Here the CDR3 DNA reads TGTGCCAGCAGCTTCCAGACATTCAGTGGGACCGGGGAGCTGTTTTTT.